These T cell receptor beta chains were read from a single sample in a study of cytomegalovirus exposure and HLA in healthy donors. Here immunoSEQ multiplex PCR was the method, and the copy in TCRdb shows in-frame clones only, minus some. This sample lists roughly 45,000 clones; its ten largest clones have around 1.8%. Sequencing was done on a sample of PBMCs. The receptors stem from a woman in her 30s in good health and CMV-seronegative. The CDR3 runs from the conserved cysteine through the conserved F or W. The D gene is left open where the match is weak.

CDR3nt,CDR3aa,j_gene,d_gene,v_gene
TGTGCCAGCAGCCGTCTCTCTGGGGCCAACGTCCTGACTTTC,CASSRLSGANVLTF,TRBJ2-6,.,TRBV4-2
TGTGCCAGCAGGAACGGGGGTCTGGACACTGAAGCTTTCTTT,CASRNGGLDTEAFF,TRBJ1-1,.,TRBV6-5
TGTGCCAGAAGCCCCCCGACTCCGAATGAGCAGTTCTTC,CARSPPTPNEQFF,TRBJ2-1,.,TRBV5-3
TGTGCCTGGAGTGTCGGCAGATCGGGTGAAGCTTTCTTT,CAWSVGRSGEAFF,TRBJ1-1,.,TRBV30
TGTGCCAGCAGAGGAGGGACAGGGGGCTACGAGCAGTACTTC,CASRGGTGGYEQYF,TRBJ2-7,TRBD1,TRBV6-6
TGTGCCAGCAGCTCGGACAGCGGCTATGGCTACACCTTC,CASSSDSGYGYTF,TRBJ1-2,.,TRBV5-4
TGCGCCAGCAGCTTGGTGAGCTCTGGGGCCAACGTCCTGACTTTC,CASSLVSSGANVLTF,TRBJ2-6,.,TRBV5-1
TGTGCCAGCAGCCACAAGCGGCTCAATTCTAATCATGAGCAGTTCTTC,CASSHKRLNSNHEQFF,TRBJ2-1,.,TRBV4-2
TGTGCCAGCAGGACTGCAGGGGGACGCTCTGGAAACACCATATATTTT,CASRTAGGRSGNTIYF,TRBJ1-3,TRBD1,TRBV6-6
TGCAGCGCCTACTCAGCGGACCGCGCCTACGAGCAGTACTTC,CSAYSADRAYEQYF,TRBJ2-7,.,TRBV29-1
TGTGCCAGTAACCCGACAGGGGGGGTACCAGCTAACTATGGCTACACCTTC,CASNPTGGVPANYGYTF,TRBJ1-2,TRBD1,TRBV19
TGTGCTAGTGGTTTAACCCCAACAGGGTCCTATGGCTACACCTTC,CASGLTPTGSYGYTF,TRBJ1-2,.,TRBV12-5
TGTGCCAGCTCACCACTAGAGGGTAGCAATCAGCCCCAGCATTTT,CASSPLEGSNQPQHF,TRBJ1-5,.,TRBV18
TGTGCCAGCAGTTGGGGAAAGGAGGGGTACGAGCAGTACTTC,CASSWGKEGYEQYF,TRBJ2-7,.,TRBV6-6
TGTGCCAGCAGGAACCCGGGAGAAAAACTGTTTTTT,CASRNPGEKLFF,TRBJ1-4,.,TRBV6-5
TGTGCCAGTTCTGTTAGCGGGAATGTCTACGAGCAGTACTTC,CASSVSGNVYEQYF,TRBJ2-7,TRBD2,TRBV6-5
TGCGCCAGCAGCTTGGAAGTTGTCGGGAGCTCTGGAAACACCATATATTTT,CASSLEVVGSSGNTIYF,TRBJ1-3,.,TRBV5-1
TGTGCCAGCAGTACGGGGGTGAACACTGAAGCTTTCTTT,CASSTGVNTEAFF,TRBJ1-1,.,TRBV28
TGTGCCAGCAGCCGAGGCACCGGGGAGCTGTTTTTT,CASSRGTGELFF,TRBJ2-2,.,TRBV25-1
TGTGCCAGCCGGGACAGAGAGGGGGTTGGCTACACCTTC,CASRDREGVGYTF,TRBJ1-2,TRBD1,TRBV25-1
TGTGCCAGCAGTGACAGACAGGGGAGCGAGCAGTACTTC,CASSDRQGSEQYF,TRBJ2-7,TRBD1,TRBV6-4
TGTGCCTGGAACAGCGGGAGGGGAGCGAACACCGGGGAGCTGTTTTTT,CAWNSGRGANTGELFF,TRBJ2-2,TRBD2,TRBV30
TGTGCCAGCAGCCAAGTGGGGTGGAGACAGCATTCCTACGAGCAGTACTTC,CASSQVGWRQHSYEQYF,TRBJ2-7,.,TRBV14
TGCGCCAGCAGCCCGAACAGGGGGCAGCCGGATGGCTACACCTTC,CASSPNRGQPDGYTF,TRBJ1-2,TRBD1,TRBV5-1
TGTGCCAGCAGTCTGGACAGGGCTATTGGCAGCACTGAAGCTTTCTTT,CASSLDRAIGSTEAFF,TRBJ1-1,TRBD1,TRBV28
TGTGCCAGCTCACCACGCCGCAGGGATAATGAAAAACTGTTTTTT,CASSPRRRDNEKLFF,TRBJ1-4,.,TRBV18
TGTGCCAGCAGCCCAAACGAGGCGAATGAGCAGTTCTTC,CASSPNEANEQFF,TRBJ2-1,.,TRBV7-6
TGTGCCAGCAGCTTAAGCGGGAGGACCTACGAGCAGTACTTC,CASSLSGRTYEQYF,TRBJ2-7,TRBD2,TRBV7-9
TGTGCCAGCAGCTTAAAGTATCTGGGACTAGCGGGTTCCTACGAGCAGTACTTC,CASSLKYLGLAGSYEQYF,TRBJ2-7,TRBD2,TRBV11-2
TGTGCCTGGAGTCCAGCCTACGAGCAGTACTTC,CAWSPAYEQYF,TRBJ2-7,.,TRBV30
TGTGCCGGGAGTGTCGGTAGCGGCCCAACAGATACGCAGTATTTT,CAGSVGSGPTDTQYF,TRBJ2-3,.,TRBV30
TGTGCCAGCAGTGAGGGTGCTGTGGGGGGCACTGAAGCTTTCTTT,CASSEGAVGGTEAFF,TRBJ1-1,.,TRBV6-1
TGTGCCAGCAGCCCCGACACAGGGGCAGGCGGCTACACCTTC,CASSPDTGAGGYTF,TRBJ1-2,TRBD1,TRBV28
TGTGCCAGCAGGCCTCAGGGGGACTATGGCTACACCTTC,CASRPQGDYGYTF,TRBJ1-2,TRBD1,TRBV28
TGTGCCAGCAGCTCTGCAGCCGGGTACGAGCAGTACTTC,CASSSAAGYEQYF,TRBJ2-7,.,TRBV7-3
TGTGCCAGCAGCTCACAGGGACGCCTCTTCTCTGGAAACACCATATATTTT,CASSSQGRLFSGNTIYF,TRBJ1-3,.,TRBV11-2
TGTGCCAGCAGTGCTCTGGGACAGGTTGGTTTGGCTGAAGCTTTCTTT,CASSALGQVGLAEAFF,TRBJ1-1,TRBD1,TRBV9
TGTGCCAGCAGCGTAGATGGGGGCAGCTACGAGCAGTACTTC,CASSVDGGSYEQYF,TRBJ2-7,.,TRBV9
TGTGCCAGCAGCTTAGGGAGCTCTAGCACAGATACGCAGTATTTT,CASSLGSSSTDTQYF,TRBJ2-3,.,TRBV13
TGCGCCAGCAGCCAAGTAACAGGGGGAACACCTGAAGCTTTCTTT,CASSQVTGGTPEAFF,TRBJ1-1,TRBD1,TRBV4-1
TGTGCCAGCAGCCGGGATTCCACAGATACGCAGTATTTT,CASSRDSTDTQYF,TRBJ2-3,.,TRBV28
TGTGCCAGCAGCGACCGGACAGCCACCTACGAGCAGTACTTC,CASSDRTATYEQYF,TRBJ2-7,.,TRBV13
TGTGCCAGCAGTTTATCTGGGGGGGACAGGGGGCTCACTGGGGCCAACGTCCTGACTTTC,CASSLSGGDRGLTGANVLTF,TRBJ2-6,TRBD1,TRBV27
TGTGCCAGCAGTTTATCTAGCGGGACCTACAATGAGCAGTTCTTC,CASSLSSGTYNEQFF,TRBJ2-1,TRBD2,TRBV6-5
TGCGCCAGCAGCCAAGGGGCCAGGACAGTGATAGACTACGAGCAGTACTTC,CASSQGARTVIDYEQYF,TRBJ2-7,.,TRBV4-1
TGCGCCAGCGGAAGACAGGGAAACCAAGAGACCCAGTACTTC,CASGRQGNQETQYF,TRBJ2-5,TRBD1,TRBV5-1
TGTGCCAGCAGCTTAGTAGGACTAGCTAATGAGCAGTTCTTC,CASSLVGLANEQFF,TRBJ2-1,TRBD2,TRBV7-9
TGTGCCAGCAGTGATCTTACAGGGGGCTGGGAAAAACTGTTTTTT,CASSDLTGGWEKLFF,TRBJ1-4,TRBD1,TRBV25-1
TGTGCCAGCAGCCAAACTAGCGGGAGGGGGGAGCAGTACTTC,CASSQTSGRGEQYF,TRBJ2-7,TRBD2,TRBV7-3
TGTGCCAGCAGCGGGACAGGGGTAGAAGAAAAACTGTTTTTT,CASSGTGVEEKLFF,TRBJ1-4,TRBD1,TRBV4-2
TGTGCCAGCAACCTGGGACTAGCGGCCACAGATACGCAGTATTTT,CASNLGLAATDTQYF,TRBJ2-3,TRBD2,TRBV6-1
TGCAGCGTACCCGCCCGGGGTCAGCACTATGGCTACACCTTC,CSVPARGQHYGYTF,TRBJ1-2,.,TRBV29-1
TGCGCCAGCAGCCTACGGACAAGTAAATCCCACCGGACGCAAATGAACACTGAAGCTTTCTTT,CASSLRTSKSHRTQMNTEAFF,TRBJ1-1,.,TRBV4-3
TGTGCCAGCACGGGTTACGAGCAGTACTTC,CASTGYEQYF,TRBJ2-7,.,TRBV2
TGTGCCAGCAGCGGTGGGGCAGCCTCGAATGAAAAACTGTTTTTT,CASSGGAASNEKLFF,TRBJ1-4,.,TRBV7-2